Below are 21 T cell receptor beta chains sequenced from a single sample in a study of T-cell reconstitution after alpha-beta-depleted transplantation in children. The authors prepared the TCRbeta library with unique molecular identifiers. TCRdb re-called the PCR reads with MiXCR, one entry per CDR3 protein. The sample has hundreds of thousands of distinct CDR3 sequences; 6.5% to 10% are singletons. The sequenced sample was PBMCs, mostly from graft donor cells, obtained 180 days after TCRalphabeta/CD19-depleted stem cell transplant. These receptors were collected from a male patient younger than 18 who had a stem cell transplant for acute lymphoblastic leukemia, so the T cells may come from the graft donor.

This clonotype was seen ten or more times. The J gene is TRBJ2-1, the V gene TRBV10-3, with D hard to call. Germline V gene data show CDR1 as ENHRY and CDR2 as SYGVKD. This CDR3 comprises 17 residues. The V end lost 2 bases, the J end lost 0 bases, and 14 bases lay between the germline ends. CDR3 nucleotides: TGTGCCATCAGTGAGGAGGTAGGCACCAGCTCCTACAATGAGCAGTTCTTC. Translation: CAISEEVGTSSYNEQFF.

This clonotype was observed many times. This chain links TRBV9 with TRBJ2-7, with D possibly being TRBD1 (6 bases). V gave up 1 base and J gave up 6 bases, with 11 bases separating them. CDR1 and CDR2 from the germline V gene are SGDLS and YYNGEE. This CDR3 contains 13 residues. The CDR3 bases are TGTGCCAGCAGCGTAATACAGGGCGCCGAGCAGTACTTC. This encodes CASSVIQGAEQYF.

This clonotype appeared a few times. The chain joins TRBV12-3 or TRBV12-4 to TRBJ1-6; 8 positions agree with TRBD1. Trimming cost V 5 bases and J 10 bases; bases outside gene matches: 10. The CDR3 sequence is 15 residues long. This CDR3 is CASSPSDRGESPLHF. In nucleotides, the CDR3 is TGTGCCAGCAGTCCCTCCGACAGGGGAGAATCACCCCTCCACTTT.

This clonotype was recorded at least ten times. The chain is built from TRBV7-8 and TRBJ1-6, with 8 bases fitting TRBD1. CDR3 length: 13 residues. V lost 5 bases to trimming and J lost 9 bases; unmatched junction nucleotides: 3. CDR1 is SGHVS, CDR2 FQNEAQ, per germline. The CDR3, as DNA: TGTGCCAGCAGCGGACAGGGAACTTCACCCCTCCACTTT. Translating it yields CASSGQGTSPLHF. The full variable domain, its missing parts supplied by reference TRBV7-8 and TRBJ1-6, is GAGVSQSPRYKVAKRGQDVALRCDPISGHVSLFWYQQALGQGPEFLTYFQNEAQLDKSGLPSDRFFAERPEGSVSTLKIQRTQQEDSAVYLCASSGQGTSPLHFGNGTRLTVT.

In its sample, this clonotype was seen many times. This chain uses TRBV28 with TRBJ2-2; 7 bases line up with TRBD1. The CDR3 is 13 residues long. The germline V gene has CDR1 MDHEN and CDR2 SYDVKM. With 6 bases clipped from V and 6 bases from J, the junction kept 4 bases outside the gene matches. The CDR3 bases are TGTGCCAGCAGACAGGGGACGGCCGGGGAGCTGTTTTTT. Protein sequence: CASRQGTAGELFF.

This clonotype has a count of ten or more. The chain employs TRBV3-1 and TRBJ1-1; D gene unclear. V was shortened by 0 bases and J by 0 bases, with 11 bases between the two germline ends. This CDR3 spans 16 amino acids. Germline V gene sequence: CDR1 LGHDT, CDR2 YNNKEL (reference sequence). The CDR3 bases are TGTGCCAGCAGCCAAGATCTAGTGCGGATGAACACTGAAGCTTTCTTT. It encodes CASSQDLVRMNTEAFF.

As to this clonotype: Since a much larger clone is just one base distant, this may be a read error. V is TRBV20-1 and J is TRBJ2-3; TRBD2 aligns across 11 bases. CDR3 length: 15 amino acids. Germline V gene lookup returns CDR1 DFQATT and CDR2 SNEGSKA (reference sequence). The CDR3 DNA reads TGCAGTGCTACTAGCGGGGGGACGAGCACATATACGCAGTATTTT. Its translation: CSATSGGTSTYTQYF.

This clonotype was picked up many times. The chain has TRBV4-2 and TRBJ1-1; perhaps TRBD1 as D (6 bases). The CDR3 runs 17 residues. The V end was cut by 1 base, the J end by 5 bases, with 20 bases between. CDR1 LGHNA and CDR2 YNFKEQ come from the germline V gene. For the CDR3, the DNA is TGTGCCAGCAGCCAAGGGGGGGGCGCGGGAGAAAGGACTGAAGCTTTCTTT. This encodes CASSQGGGAGERTEAFF.

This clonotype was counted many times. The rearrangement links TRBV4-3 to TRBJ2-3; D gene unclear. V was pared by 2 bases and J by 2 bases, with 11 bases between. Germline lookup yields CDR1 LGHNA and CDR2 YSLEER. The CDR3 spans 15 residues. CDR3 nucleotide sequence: TGCGCCAGCAGCCAAAAAATGCTACCCACAGATACGCAGTATTTT. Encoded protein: CASSQKMLPTDTQYF.

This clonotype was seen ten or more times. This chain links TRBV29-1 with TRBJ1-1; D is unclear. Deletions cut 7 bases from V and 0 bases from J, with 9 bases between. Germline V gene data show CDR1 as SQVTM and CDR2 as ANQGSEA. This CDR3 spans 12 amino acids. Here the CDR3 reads CSARGLNTEAFF. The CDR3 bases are TGCAGCGCCCGCGGATTGAACACTGAAGCTTTCTTT.

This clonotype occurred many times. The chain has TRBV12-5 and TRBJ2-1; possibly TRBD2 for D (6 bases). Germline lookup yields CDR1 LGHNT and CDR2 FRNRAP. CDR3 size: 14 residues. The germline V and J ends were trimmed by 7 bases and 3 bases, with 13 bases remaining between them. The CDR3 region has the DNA TGTGCTAGTGCTAGCGTACCGTACTACAATGAGCAGTTCTTC. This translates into CASASVPYYNEQFF.

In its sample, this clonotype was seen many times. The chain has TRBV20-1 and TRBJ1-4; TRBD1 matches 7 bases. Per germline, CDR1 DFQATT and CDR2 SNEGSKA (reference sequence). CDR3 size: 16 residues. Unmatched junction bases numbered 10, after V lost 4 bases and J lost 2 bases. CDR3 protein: CSATGTVRGTNEKLFF. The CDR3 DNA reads TGCAGTGCTACAGGAACCGTCAGGGGGACTAATGAAAAACTGTTTTTT.

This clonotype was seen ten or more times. CDR3 nucleotides: TGTGCCAGCACCTCACCTGGGGAGAAAAGCTCTGGAAACACCATATATTTT. It codes for CASTSPGEKSSGNTIYF. This chain joins TRBV6-5 and TRBJ1-3; no clear D gene. V was clipped by 7 bases and J by 0 bases, with 19 bases between them. This CDR3 is built from 17 residues. From germline, CDR1 is MNHEY and CDR2 SVGAGI.

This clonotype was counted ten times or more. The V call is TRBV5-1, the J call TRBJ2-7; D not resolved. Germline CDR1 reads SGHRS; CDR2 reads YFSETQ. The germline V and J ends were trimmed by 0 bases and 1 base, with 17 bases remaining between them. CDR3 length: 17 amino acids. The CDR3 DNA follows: TGCGCCAGCAGCTTGGGACTTGCAATCGCCAATTCCTACGAGCAGTACTTC. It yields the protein CASSLGLAIANSYEQYF.

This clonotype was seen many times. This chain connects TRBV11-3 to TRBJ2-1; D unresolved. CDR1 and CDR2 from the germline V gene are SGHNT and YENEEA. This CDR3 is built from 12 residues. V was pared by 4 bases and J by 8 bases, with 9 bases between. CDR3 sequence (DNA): TGTGCCAGCAGCTCAAGACTGGATGAGCAGTTCTTC. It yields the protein CASSSRLDEQFF.

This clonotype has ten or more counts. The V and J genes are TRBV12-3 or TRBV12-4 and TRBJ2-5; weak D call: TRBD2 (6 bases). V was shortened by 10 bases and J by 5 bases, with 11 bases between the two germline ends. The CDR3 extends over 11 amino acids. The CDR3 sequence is CAKRGTETQYF. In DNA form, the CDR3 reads TGTGCCAAACGGGGGACCGAGACCCAGTACTTC.

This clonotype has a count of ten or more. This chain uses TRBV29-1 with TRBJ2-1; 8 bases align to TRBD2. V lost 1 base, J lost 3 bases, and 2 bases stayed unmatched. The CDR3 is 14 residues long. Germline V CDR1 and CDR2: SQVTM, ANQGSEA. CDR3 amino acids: CSVEGLAGYNEQFF. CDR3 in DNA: TGCAGCGTTGAAGGGCTAGCGGGCTACAATGAGCAGTTCTTC.

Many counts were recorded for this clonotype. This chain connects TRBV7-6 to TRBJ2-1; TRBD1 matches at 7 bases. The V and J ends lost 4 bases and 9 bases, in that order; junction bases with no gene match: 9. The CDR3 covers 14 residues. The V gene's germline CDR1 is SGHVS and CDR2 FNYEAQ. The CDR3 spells CASSSQQGFGEQFF. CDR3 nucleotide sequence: TGTGCCAGCAGCTCCCAACAGGGGTTTGGTGAGCAGTTCTTC.

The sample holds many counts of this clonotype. The CDR3 loop reads CASSGTGLNNEQFF. In nucleotides, the CDR3 is TGCGCCAGCAGCGGGACCGGGCTCAACAATGAGCAGTTCTTC. The V and J genes are TRBV5-1 and TRBJ2-1; possibly TRBD1 or TRBD2 for D (5 bases each). V was pared by 4 bases and J by 5 bases, with 13 bases between. CDR3 size: 14 residues. Germline values: CDR1 SGHRS, CDR2 YFSETQ.

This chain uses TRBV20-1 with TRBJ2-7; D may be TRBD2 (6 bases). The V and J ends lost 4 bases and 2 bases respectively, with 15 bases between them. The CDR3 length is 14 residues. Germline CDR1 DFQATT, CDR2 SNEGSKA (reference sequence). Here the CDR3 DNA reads TGCAGTGCTAAAAACGGGCGGGGAACCTACGAGCAGTACTTC. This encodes CSAKNGRGTYEQYF.

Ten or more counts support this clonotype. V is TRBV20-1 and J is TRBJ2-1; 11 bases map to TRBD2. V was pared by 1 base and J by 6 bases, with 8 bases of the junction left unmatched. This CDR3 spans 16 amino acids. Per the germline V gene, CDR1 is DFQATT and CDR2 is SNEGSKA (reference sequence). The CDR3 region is CSARGKSSGRSNEQFF. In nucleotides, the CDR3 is TGCAGTGCTAGAGGAAAGTCTAGCGGGAGGTCCAATGAGCAGTTCTTC.